The clone carrying this T cell receptor (beta chain) was counted a single time. What it recognizes is unknown. The data were produced by immunoSEQ multiplex PCR, yet TCRdb's version contains in-frame clones alone and is incomplete. The profile shows around 19,000 clones, about 80% of them singletons. This sample was included in a study of regulatory dendritic cells for organ transplantation. The CDR3 sequence is 16 residues long. The ends were cut back, 10 bases at V and 0 bases at J, with 16 bases in the middle. Per the germline V gene, CDR1 is LNHDA and CDR2 is SQIVND (reference sequence). Findings and limits, study-wide: Memory CD8+ clonal expansion seemed more limited with regulatory than mature dendritic cells.

The chain has TRBV19 and TRBJ1-6; possible D gene TRBD1, 5 bases. This clonotype originated in a human donor in good health. Sequencing input: memory CD4+ T cells from blood. This sample's subset: CD45RO+ memory T cells. The CDR3 DNA reads TGTGCCACCGCGGCGTGGGGGGGCTCCTATAATTCACCCCTCCACTTT. Protein product: CATAAWGGSYNSPLHF.